The 7 T cell receptor beta chains in this list originate from one sample, sequenced in a study of T cell changes during pregnancy in multiple sclerosis (dated by TCRdb to between 2019 and 2020). The library was obtained by the immunoSEQ multiplex PCR assay. TCRdb took this table from immuneACCESS and kept in-frame rearrangements with V and J called. Such tables lack part of the clones; where checked against another copy, unresolved V genes explain under half of the gap, and the rest is unexplained. The sample table lists about 77,000 clones, around 93% of them with a count of one. In total, the top ten clones hold 2.5% to 3% of the sample. The sequenced sample was peripheral blood, obtained after pregnancy. The receptors come from a female donor in good health, enrolled as a control in a pregnancy study.

The chain employs TRBV6-4 and TRBJ2-2; tentative D call: TRBD2 (5 bases). The CDR3 totals 12 residues. Trimming removed 8 bases from V and 4 bases from J, with 8 bases in between. Germline values: CDR1 MRHNA, CDR2 SNTAGT. CDR3 residues: CASGRGTGELFF. CDR3 nucleotides: TGTGCCAGCGGCCGGGGCACCGGGGAGCTGTTTTTT.

The count of this clone is one. The gene calls are TRBV19 and TRBJ1-1; 9 positions agree with TRBD1. V lost 9 bases and J lost 2; bases outside the gene matches: 7. Germline V gene sequence: CDR1 LNHDA, CDR2 SQIVND (reference sequence). This CDR3 spans 14 amino acids. CDR3 bases: TGTGCCAGCCGGCCGACAGGGGGAAACACTGAAGCTTTCTTT. This encodes CASRPTGGNTEAFF.

This sequence joins TRBV4-1 and TRBJ2-2, with D tentatively TRBD2 (7 bases). Germline lookup yields CDR1 MGHRA and CDR2 YSYEKL. This CDR3 is 15 amino acids long. The V and J ends lost 0 bases and 7 bases respectively, with 12 bases between them. This CDR3 reads CASSQEGGVVGELFF. In nucleotides, the CDR3 is TGCGCCAGCAGCCAAGAAGGGGGGGTGGTCGGGGAGCTGTTTTTT.

J is TRBJ2-7 and V is TRBV25-1; D perhaps matches TRBD1 (5 bases). Trimming left V 8 bases short and J 5 bases short, with 10 bases between. The CDR3 sequence is 11 residues long. The germline V gene has CDR1 MGHDK and CDR2 SYGVNS. CDR3 nucleotides: TGTGCCAGCGGCAGGGTCCACGAGCAGTACTTC. Protein: CASGRVHEQYF.

The rearrangement links TRBV7-9 to TRBJ2-7; D might be TRBD2 (6 bases). The V and J ends lost 1 base and 5 bases respectively, with 9 bases between them. This CDR3 is 13 amino acids long. CDR1 and CDR2 from the germline V gene are SEHNR and FQNEAQ (reference sequence). CDR3 region: CASSLVGGDEQYF. CDR3 coding DNA: TGTGCCAGCAGCTTAGTAGGCGGGGACGAGCAGTACTTC.

The chain combines TRBV30 with TRBJ1-2, with a weak D call TRBD1 (5 bases). Germline V gives CDR1 GTSNPN, CDR2 SVGIG (reference sequence). Trimming stripped 2 bases from V and 7 bases from J, with 17 bases between. The CDR3 sequence is 14 residues long. In DNA form, the CDR3 reads TGTGCCTGGAGTCCCGGCCACAGGTCGGTTGGCTACACCTTC. The encoded protein is CAWSPGHRSVGYTF.

The chain combines TRBV18 with TRBJ2-7; D is possibly TRBD2 (6 bases). Germline V lookup: CDR1 KGHSH, CDR2 LQKENI. Trimming removed 3 bases at V and 6 bases at J, with 18 bases between. The CDR3 is made up of 15 amino acids. This chain's CDR3 is CASSPAPGTGSEQYF. Here the CDR3 DNA reads TGTGCCAGCTCACCTGCTCCAGGGACTGGTAGCGAGCAGTACTTC.